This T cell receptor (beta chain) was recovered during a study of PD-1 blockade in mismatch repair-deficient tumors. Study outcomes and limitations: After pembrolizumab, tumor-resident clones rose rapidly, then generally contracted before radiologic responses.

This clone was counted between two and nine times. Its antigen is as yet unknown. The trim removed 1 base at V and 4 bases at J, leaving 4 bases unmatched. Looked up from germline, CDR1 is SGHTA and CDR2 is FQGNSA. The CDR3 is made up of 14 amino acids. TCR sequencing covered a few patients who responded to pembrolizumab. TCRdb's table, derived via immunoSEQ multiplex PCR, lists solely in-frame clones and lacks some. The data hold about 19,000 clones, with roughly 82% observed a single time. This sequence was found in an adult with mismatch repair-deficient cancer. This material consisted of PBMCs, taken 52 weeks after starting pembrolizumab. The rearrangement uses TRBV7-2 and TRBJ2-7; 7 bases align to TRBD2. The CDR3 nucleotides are TGTGCCAGCAGCTTAGGCGGGAGCGGGTACGAGCAGTACTTC. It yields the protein CASSLGGSGYEQYF.